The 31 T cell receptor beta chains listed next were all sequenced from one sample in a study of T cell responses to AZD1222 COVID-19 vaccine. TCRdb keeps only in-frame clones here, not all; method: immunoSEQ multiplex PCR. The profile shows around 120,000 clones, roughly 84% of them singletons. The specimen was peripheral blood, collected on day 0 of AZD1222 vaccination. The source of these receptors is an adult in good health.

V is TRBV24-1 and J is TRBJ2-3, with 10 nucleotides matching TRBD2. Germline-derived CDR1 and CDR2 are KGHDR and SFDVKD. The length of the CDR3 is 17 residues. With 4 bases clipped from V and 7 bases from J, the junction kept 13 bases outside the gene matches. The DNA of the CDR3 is TGTGCCACCAGTGACCCAACTAGCGGGACCATCCAGAATACGCAGTATTTT. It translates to CATSDPTSGTIQNTQYF.

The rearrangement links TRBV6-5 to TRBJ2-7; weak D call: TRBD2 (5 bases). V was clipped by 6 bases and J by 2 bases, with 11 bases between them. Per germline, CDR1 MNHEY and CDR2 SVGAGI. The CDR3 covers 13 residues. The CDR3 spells CASSLSEAYEQYF. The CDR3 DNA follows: TGTGCCAGCAGCCTTAGCGAGGCCTACGAGCAGTACTTC.

Here the CDR3 DNA reads TGTGCCAGCAGCCCCGGGGGCATGCTTTACAATGAGCAGTTCTTC. Amino acid sequence: CASSPGGMLYNEQFF. This rearrangement joins TRBV7-6 to TRBJ2-1; D may match TRBD1 or TRBD2 (6 bases each). Germline CDR1 reads SGHVS; CDR2 reads FNYEAQ. V lost 5 bases, J lost 4 bases, and 15 bases lay in between. The CDR3 extends over 15 amino acids. The entire variable domain, with the rest obtained from reference TRBV7-6 and TRBJ2-1, is as follows: GAGVSQSPRYKVTKRGQDVALRCDPISGHVSLYWYRQALGQGPEFLTYFNYEAQQDKSGLPNDRFSAERPEGSISTLTIQRTEQRDSAMYRCASSPGGMLYNEQFFGPGTRLTVL.

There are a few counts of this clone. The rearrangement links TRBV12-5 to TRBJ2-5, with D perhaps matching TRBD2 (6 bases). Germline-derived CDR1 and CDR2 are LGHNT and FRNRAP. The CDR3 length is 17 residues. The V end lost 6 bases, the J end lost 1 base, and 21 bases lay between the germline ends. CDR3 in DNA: TGTGCTAGTGGCCTTGGAGTGGGCAGGGAGGTCCAAGAGACCCAGTACTTC. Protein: CASGLGVGREVQETQYF.

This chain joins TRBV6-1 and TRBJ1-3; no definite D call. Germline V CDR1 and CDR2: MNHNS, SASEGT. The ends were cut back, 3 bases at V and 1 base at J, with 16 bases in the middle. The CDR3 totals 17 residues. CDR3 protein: CASSEMVGTSSGNTIYF. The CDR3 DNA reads TGTGCCAGCAGTGAGATGGTGGGCACATCATCTGGAAACACCATATATTTT.

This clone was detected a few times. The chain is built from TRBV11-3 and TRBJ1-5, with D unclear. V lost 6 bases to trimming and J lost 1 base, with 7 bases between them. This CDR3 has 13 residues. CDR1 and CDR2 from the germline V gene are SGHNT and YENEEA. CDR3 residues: CASSSSSNQPQHF. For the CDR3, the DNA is TGTGCCAGCAGTAGTTCAAGCAATCAGCCCCAGCATTTT.

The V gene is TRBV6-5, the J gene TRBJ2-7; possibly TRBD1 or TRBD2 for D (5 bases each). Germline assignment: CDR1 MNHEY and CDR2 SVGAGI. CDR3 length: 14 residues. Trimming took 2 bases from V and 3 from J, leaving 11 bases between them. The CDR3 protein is CASSYSEGSYEQYF. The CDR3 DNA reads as TGTGCCAGCAGTTACAGTGAGGGGAGCTACGAGCAGTACTTC.

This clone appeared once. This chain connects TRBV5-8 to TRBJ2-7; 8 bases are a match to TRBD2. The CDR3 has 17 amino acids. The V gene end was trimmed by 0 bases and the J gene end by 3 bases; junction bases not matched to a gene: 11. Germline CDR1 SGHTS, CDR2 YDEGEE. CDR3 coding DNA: TGTGCCAGCAGCTTGGTTAAGTTATCGCTAGCGGGCTACGAGCAGTACTTC. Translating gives CASSLVKLSLAGYEQYF.

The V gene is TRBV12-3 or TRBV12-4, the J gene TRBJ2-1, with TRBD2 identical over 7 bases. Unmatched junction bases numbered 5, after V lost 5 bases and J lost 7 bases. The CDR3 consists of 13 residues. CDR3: CASSPSSGNEQFF. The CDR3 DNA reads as TGTGCCAGCAGTCCGAGTAGCGGGAATGAGCAGTTCTTC.

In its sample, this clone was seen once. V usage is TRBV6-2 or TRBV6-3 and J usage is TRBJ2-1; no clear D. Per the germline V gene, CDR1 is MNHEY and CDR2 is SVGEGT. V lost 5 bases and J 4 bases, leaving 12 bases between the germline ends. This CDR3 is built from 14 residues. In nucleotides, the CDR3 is TGTGCCAGCAGTCCGGCGGCAGATTACAATGAGCAGTTCTTC. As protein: CASSPAADYNEQFF.

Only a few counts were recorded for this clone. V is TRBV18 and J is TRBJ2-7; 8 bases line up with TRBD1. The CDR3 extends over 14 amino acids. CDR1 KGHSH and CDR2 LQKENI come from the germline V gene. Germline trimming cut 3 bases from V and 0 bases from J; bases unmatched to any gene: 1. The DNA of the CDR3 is TGTGCCAGCTCACCGACAGGGGCCTCCTACGAGCAGTACTTC. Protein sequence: CASSPTGASYEQYF.

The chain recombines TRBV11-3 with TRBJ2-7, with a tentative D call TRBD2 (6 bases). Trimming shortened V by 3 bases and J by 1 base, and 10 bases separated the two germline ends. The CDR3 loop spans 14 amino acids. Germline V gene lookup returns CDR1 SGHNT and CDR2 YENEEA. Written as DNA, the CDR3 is TGTGCCAGCAGCTTCGCAGGACTATCCTACGAGCAGTACTTC. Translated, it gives CASSFAGLSYEQYF.

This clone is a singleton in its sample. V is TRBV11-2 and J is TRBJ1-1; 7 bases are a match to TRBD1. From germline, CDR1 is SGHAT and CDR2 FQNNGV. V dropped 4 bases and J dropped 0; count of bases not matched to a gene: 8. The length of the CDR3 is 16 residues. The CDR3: CASSSRLGQLNTEAFF. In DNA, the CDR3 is TGTGCCAGCAGCTCTAGGTTGGGACAGTTGAACACTGAAGCTTTCTTT.

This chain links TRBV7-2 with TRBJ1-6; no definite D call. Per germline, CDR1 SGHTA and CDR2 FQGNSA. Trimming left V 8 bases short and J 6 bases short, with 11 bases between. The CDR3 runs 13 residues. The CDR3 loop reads CASRLGTNSPLHF. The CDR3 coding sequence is TGTGCCAGCCGACTAGGAACTAATTCACCCCTCCACTTT.

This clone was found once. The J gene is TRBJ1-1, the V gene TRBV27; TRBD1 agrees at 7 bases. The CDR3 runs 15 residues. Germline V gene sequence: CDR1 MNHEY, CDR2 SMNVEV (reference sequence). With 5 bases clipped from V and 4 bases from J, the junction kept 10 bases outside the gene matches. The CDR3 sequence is CASSPLIQGRTEAFF. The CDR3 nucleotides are TGTGCCAGCAGTCCACTTATACAGGGGCGCACTGAAGCTTTCTTT.

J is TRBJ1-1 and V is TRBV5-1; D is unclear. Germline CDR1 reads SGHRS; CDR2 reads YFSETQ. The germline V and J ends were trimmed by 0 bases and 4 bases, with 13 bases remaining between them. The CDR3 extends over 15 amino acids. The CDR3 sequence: CASSLAASWVTEAFF. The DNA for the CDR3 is TGCGCCAGCAGCTTGGCCGCCTCTTGGGTCACTGAAGCTTTCTTT.

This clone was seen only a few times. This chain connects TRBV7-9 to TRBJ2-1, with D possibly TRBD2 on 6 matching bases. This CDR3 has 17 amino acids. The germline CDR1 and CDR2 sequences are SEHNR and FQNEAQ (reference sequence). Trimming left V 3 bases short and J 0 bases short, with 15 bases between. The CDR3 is CASSFGGAGSSYNEQFF. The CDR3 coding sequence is TGTGCCAGCAGCTTTGGAGGGGCAGGCAGCTCCTACAATGAGCAGTTCTTC.

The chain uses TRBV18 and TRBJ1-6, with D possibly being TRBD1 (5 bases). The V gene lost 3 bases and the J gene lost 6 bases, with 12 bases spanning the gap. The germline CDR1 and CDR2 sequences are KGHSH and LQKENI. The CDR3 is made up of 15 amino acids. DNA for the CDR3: TGTGCCAGCTCACCCGGGACGAGGCTTAATTCACCCCTCCACTTT. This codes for CASSPGTRLNSPLHF. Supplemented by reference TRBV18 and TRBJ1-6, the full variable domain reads NAGVMQNPRHLVRRRGQEARLRCSPMKGHSHVYWYRQLPEEGLKFMVYLQKENIIDESGMPKERFSAEFPKEGPSILRIQQVVRGDSAAYFCASSPGTRLNSPLHFGNGTRLTVT.

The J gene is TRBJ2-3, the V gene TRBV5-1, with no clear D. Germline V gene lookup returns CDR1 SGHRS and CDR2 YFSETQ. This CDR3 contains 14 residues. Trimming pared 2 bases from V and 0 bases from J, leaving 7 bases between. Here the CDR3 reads CASSFTVSTDTQYF. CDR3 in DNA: TGCGCCAGCAGCTTCACAGTGAGCACAGATACGCAGTATTTT.

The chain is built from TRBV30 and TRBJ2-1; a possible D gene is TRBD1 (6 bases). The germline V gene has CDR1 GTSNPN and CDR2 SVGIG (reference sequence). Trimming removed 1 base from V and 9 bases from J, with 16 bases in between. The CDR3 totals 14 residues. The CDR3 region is CAWSALQGIFEQFF. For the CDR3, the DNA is TGTGCCTGGAGTGCCTTACAGGGTATTTTTGAGCAGTTCTTC.

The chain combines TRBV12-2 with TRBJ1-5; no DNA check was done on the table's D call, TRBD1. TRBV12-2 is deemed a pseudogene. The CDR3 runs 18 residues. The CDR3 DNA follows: TGTGCAAGTCGCTTAGTTACAGGGGGCCATGGGTGCAATCAGCCCCAGCATTTT. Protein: CASRLVTGGHGCNQPQHF.

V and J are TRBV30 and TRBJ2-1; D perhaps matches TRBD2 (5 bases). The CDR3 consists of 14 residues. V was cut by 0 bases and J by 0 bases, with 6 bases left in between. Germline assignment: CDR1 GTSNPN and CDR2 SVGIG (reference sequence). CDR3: CAWSVAGSYNEQFF. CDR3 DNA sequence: TGTGCCTGGAGTGTCGCGGGCTCCTACAATGAGCAGTTCTTC.

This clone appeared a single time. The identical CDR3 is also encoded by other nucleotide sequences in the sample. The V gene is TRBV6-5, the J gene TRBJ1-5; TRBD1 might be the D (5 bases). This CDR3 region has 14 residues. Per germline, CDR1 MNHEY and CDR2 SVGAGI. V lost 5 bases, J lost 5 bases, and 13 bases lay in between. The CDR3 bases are TGTGCCAGCAGTAAGACCGGAGGGGATCAGCCCCAGCATTTT. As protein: CASSKTGGDQPQHF.

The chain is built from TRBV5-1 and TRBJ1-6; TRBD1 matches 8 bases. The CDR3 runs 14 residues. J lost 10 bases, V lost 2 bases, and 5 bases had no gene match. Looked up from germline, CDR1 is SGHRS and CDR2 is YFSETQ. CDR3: CASSLQGVSSPLHF. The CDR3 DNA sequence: TGCGCCAGCAGCTTACAGGGGGTAAGCTCACCCCTCCACTTT.

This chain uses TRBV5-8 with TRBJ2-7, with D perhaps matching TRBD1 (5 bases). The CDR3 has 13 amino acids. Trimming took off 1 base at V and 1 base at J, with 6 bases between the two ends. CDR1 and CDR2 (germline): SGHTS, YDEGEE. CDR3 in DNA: TGTGCCAGCAGCTTGCAGGGATCCTACGAGCAGTACTTC. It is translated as CASSLQGSYEQYF.

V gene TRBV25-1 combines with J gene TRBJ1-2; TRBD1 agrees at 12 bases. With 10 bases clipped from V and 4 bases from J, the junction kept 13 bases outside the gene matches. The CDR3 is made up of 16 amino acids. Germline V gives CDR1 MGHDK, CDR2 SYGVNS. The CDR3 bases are TGTGCCACCCGTTCGGGACAGGGGGCGCCTAGCTATGGCTACACCTTC. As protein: CATRSGQGAPSYGYTF.

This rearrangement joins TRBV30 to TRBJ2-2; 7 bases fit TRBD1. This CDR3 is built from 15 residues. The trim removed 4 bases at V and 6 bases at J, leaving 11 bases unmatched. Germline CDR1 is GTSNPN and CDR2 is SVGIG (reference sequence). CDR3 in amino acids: CAWTPPRGGAGELFF. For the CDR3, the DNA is TGTGCCTGGACCCCCCCCCGAGGGGGCGCCGGGGAGCTGTTTTTT.

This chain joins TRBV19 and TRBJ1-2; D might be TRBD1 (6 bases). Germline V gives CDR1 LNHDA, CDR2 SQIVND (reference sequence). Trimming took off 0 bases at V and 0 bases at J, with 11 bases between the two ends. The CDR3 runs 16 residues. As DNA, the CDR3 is TGTGCCAGTAGTATAGAGGCGACAGGAGCTAACTATGGCTACACCTTC. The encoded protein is CASSIEATGANYGYTF.

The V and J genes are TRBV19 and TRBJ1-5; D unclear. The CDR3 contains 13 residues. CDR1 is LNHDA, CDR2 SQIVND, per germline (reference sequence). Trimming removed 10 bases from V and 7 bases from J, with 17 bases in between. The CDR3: CATQSSGNQPQHF. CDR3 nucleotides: TGTGCCACTCAAAGCTCGGGGAACCAGCCCCAGCATTTT. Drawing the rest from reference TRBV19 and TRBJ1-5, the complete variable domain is DGGITQSPKYLFRKEGQNVTLSCEQNLNHDAMYWYRQDPGQGLRLIYYSQIVNDFQKGDIAEGYSVSREKKESFPLTVTSAQKNPTAFYLCATQSSGNQPQHFGDGTRLSIL.

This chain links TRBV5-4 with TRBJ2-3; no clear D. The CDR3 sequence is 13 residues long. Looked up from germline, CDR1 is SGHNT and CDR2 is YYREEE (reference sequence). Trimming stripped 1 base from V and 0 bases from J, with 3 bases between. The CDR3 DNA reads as TGTGCCAGCAGCTTGCACAGCACAGATACGCAGTATTTT. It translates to CASSLHSTDTQYF.

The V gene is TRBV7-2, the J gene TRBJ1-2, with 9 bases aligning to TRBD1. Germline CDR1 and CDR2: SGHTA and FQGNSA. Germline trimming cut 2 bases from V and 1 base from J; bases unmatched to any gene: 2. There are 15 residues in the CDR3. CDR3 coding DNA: TGTGCCAGCAGCTTAAGGACAGGGGATAACTATGGCTACACCTTC. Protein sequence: CASSLRTGDNYGYTF.